These 26 T cell receptor beta chains were all obtained from the same sample, sequenced in a study of graft-versus-host responses after intestinal transplantation. TCRdb keeps only in-frame clones here, not all; method: immunoSEQ multiplex PCR. The sample includes tens of thousands of clones, roughly 92% of them seen just once. The antigens for these receptors are not known. This specimen consisted of unstimulated CD4+ T cells sorted from spleen or lymph node cells, obtained before intestinal transplant. The receptors were sampled from a human donor who received an intestinal transplant.

The CDR3 loop reads CASSFTENTEAFF. In DNA form, the CDR3 reads TGTGCCAGCAGCTTTACAGAGAACACTGAAGCTTTCTTT. J is TRBJ1-1 and V is TRBV7-7, with D uncertain. Trimming cost V 3 bases and J 1 base, with 6 bases left between them. CDR3 size: 13 residues. Germline V gene lookup returns CDR1 SSHAT and CDR2 FNYEAQ (reference sequence).

The J gene is TRBJ1-1, the V gene TRBV27, with TRBD1 matching over 12 bases. Germline V CDR1 and CDR2: MNHEY, SMNVEV (reference sequence). The CDR3 has 14 residues. V trimming: 6 bases; J trimming: 7 bases; junction bases outside the gene matches: 6. The CDR3 is CASRRGQGAGEAFF. CDR3 DNA sequence: TGTGCCAGCAGAAGGGGACAGGGGGCTGGTGAAGCTTTCTTT.

The chain links TRBV7-9 to TRBJ2-1; D unresolved. Germline lookup yields CDR1 SEHNR and CDR2 FQNEAQ (reference sequence). Trimming removed 0 bases from V and 7 bases from J, with 10 bases in between. This CDR3 has 14 amino acids. The CDR3 reads CASSLAAGGNEQFF. CDR3 nucleotide sequence: TGTGCCAGCAGCTTAGCGGCAGGCGGTAATGAGCAGTTCTTC.

The rearrangement joins TRBV5-1 to TRBJ1-5; D perhaps matches TRBD1 (5 bases). With 0 bases removed from V and 0 bases from J, the gap between germline ends came to 10 bases. The germline V gene has CDR1 SGHRS and CDR2 YFSETQ. CDR3 size: 16 residues. CDR3 residues: CASSLAGTDSNQPQHF. In DNA form, the CDR3 reads TGCGCCAGCAGCTTGGCCGGGACGGATAGCAATCAGCCCCAGCATTTT.

The gene calls are TRBV18 and TRBJ2-2, with 9 bases identical to TRBD1. The germline gives CDR1 KGHSH, CDR2 LQKENI. The CDR3 has 15 residues. The ends lost 3 bases at V and 5 bases at J; junction bases unmatched: 4. In nucleotides, the CDR3 is TGTGCCAGCTCACCGGGACAGGGATTTACCGGGGAGCTGTTTTTT. Amino acids: CASSPGQGFTGELFF.

This rearrangement joins TRBV6-5 to TRBJ2-7, with 10 bases that match TRBD2. Germline V gene data show CDR1 as MNHEY and CDR2 as SVGAGI. This CDR3 comprises 15 residues. V was pared by 5 bases and J by 4 bases, with 8 bases of the junction left unmatched. As DNA, the CDR3 is TGTGCCAGCAGTGGGGTAGCGGGAGGCAGTTACGAGCAGTACTTC. This sequence encodes CASSGVAGGSYEQYF.

As regards this clone: The same CDR3 is also encoded by other DNA sequences in this sample. The chain links TRBV18 to TRBJ2-1; D not certain. Germline assignment: CDR1 KGHSH and CDR2 LQKENI. The CDR3 is made up of 13 amino acids. V gave up 1 base and J gave up 4 bases, with 5 bases separating them. For the CDR3, the DNA is TGTGCCAGCTCACCACAAGGTTACAATGAGCAGTTCTTC. This codes for CASSPQGYNEQFF.

The V gene is TRBV19, the J gene TRBJ2-2; tentative D call: TRBD2 (6 bases). There are 17 residues in the CDR3. The V end lost 3 bases, the J end lost 5 bases, and 19 bases lay between the germline ends. CDR1 is LNHDA, CDR2 SQIVND, per germline (reference sequence). The CDR3: CASSILVEGTSTGELFF. CDR3 nucleotides: TGTGCCAGTAGTATCCTAGTCGAGGGGACTTCTACCGGGGAGCTGTTTTTT.

This sequence joins TRBV10-2 and TRBJ1-2; maybe TRBD1 (6 bases). V was cut by 8 bases and J by 8 bases, with 21 bases left in between. The germline CDR1 and CDR2 sequences are WSHSY and SAAADI. This CDR3 is 14 amino acids long. The CDR3 region is CASFKAGALRGYTF. The CDR3, as DNA: TGCGCCAGCTTTAAGGCGGGGGCTCTACGGGGCTACACCTTC.

This clone was seen once. V and J are TRBV9 and TRBJ2-1; D remains ambiguous. CDR3 length: 14 amino acids. Germline lookup yields CDR1 SGDLS and CDR2 YYNGEE. Trimming took 0 bases from V and 4 from J, leaving 8 bases between them. CDR3 sequence reads: CASSVENQYNEQFF. CDR3 DNA: TGTGCCAGCAGCGTAGAGAACCAGTACAATGAGCAGTTCTTC.

The chain employs TRBV5-1 and TRBJ2-1; 9 bases match TRBD2. Germline V gives CDR1 SGHRS, CDR2 YFSETQ. The CDR3 sequence is 16 residues long. V lost 4 bases and J lost 7; bases outside the gene matches: 12. The CDR3 reads CASSPNSGRGGNEQFF. The CDR3 coding sequence is TGCGCCAGCAGCCCAAATAGCGGGAGAGGGGGGAATGAGCAGTTCTTC.

The gene calls are TRBV9 and TRBJ2-4, with D possibly matching TRBD2 (6 bases). Germline assignment: CDR1 SGDLS and CDR2 YYNGEE. Trimming left V 3 bases short and J 6 bases short, with 13 bases between. The CDR3 has 14 amino acids. The CDR3 DNA sequence: TGTGCCAGCAGCGCGGCCCAGGGAGGAAACATTCAGTACTTC. It specifies CASSAAQGGNIQYF.

The chain is built from TRBV5-4 and TRBJ2-3; D unresolved. This CDR3 spans 15 amino acids. V was trimmed by 3 bases and J by 2 bases, leaving 13 bases between them. Germline V gene lookup returns CDR1 SGHNT and CDR2 YYREEE (reference sequence). The CDR3 loop reads CASSSPGSITDTQYF. CDR3 bases: TGTGCCAGCAGCTCACCCGGGTCAATCACAGATACGCAGTATTTT.

The V and J genes are TRBV10-2 and TRBJ1-4; possibly TRBD1 for D (5 bases). The CDR3 runs to 13 residues. Per the germline V gene, CDR1 is WSHSY and CDR2 is SAAADI. V dropped 6 bases and J dropped 3 bases, with 8 bases sitting between them. The CDR3 here is CASRRQSNEKLFF. The CDR3 DNA reads as TGCGCCAGCAGGCGACAGTCTAATGAAAAACTGTTTTTT.

The chain links TRBV2 to TRBJ2-7; D gene ambiguous. The CDR3 loop spans 14 amino acids. The V gene lost 8 bases and the J gene lost 4 bases, with 18 bases spanning the gap. From germline, CDR1 is SNHLY and CDR2 FYNNEI. CDR3 bases: TGTGCCAGCCATTTCGGCAGGACCCATTACGAGCAGTACTTC. Protein product: CASHFGRTHYEQYF.

The chain links TRBV30 to TRBJ2-1, with 8 bases lining up with TRBD2. Germline V CDR1 and CDR2: GTSNPN, SVGIG (reference sequence). This CDR3 region has 14 residues. V shed 1 base, J shed 4 bases, and the junction held 3 bases outside the gene matches. This CDR3 is CAWSAGGGYNEQFF. The CDR3 DNA reads as TGTGCCTGGAGTGCGGGAGGGGGGTACAATGAGCAGTTCTTC.

The J gene is TRBJ2-3, the V gene TRBV2; D possibly corresponds to TRBD2 (5 bases). The CDR3 spans 16 residues. The V gene's germline CDR1 is SNHLY and CDR2 FYNNEI. The V end was cut by 0 bases, the J end by 2 bases, with 12 bases between. The CDR3 DNA sequence: TGTGCCAGCAGTGAAGCGCGGAGCGGTACCACAGATACGCAGTATTTT. Protein product: CASSEARSGTTDTQYF.

The chain links TRBV5-8 to TRBJ2-1; D is ambiguous. This CDR3 is built from 11 residues. Per the germline V gene, CDR1 is SGHTS and CDR2 is YDEGEE. V was clipped by 5 bases and J by 8 bases, with 8 bases between them. The CDR3 spells CASRLFYEQFF. The DNA for the CDR3 is TGTGCCAGCAGACTATTCTATGAGCAGTTCTTC. The full variable domain, its missing parts supplied by reference TRBV5-8 and TRBJ2-1, is EAGVTQSPTHLIKTRGQQATLRCSPISGHTSVYWYQQALGLGLQFLLWYDEGEERNRGNFPPRFSGRQFPNYSSELNVNALELEDSALYLCASRLFYEQFFGPGTRLTVL.

This rearrangement joins TRBV6-6 to TRBJ1-5; no reliable D call. Germline-derived CDR1 and CDR2 are MNHNY and SVGAGI (reference sequence). The CDR3 sequence is 13 residues long. Between the trimmed V and J ends, which lost 5 bases and 4 bases, there was a span of 9 bases. The DNA for the CDR3 is TGTGCCAGCAGTCACGGACCAAATCAGCCCCAGCATTTT. Translating it yields CASSHGPNQPQHF.

V usage is TRBV5-6 and J usage is TRBJ2-4, with D perhaps matching TRBD1 or TRBD2 (5 bases each). V lost 1 base to trimming and J lost 5 bases, with 7 bases between them. Per germline, CDR1 SGHDT and CDR2 YYEEEE. The CDR3 extends over 13 amino acids. CDR3 loop: CASSLQGQNIQYF. CDR3 nucleotide sequence: TGTGCCAGCAGCTTGCAGGGACAAAACATTCAGTACTTC.

The V gene is TRBV7-9, the J gene TRBJ2-1; TRBD2 agrees at 12 bases. The CDR3 totals 18 residues. Trimming cost V 5 bases and J 5 bases; bases outside gene matches: 13. Germline V CDR1 and CDR2: SEHNR, FQNEAQ (reference sequence). CDR3 protein: CASSPRLAGDRTHNEQFF. The CDR3 bases are TGTGCCAGCAGCCCGCGACTAGCGGGAGATCGGACACACAATGAGCAGTTCTTC.

This chain links TRBV23-1 with TRBJ1-1, with D tentatively TRBD1 (5 bases). TRBV23-1 is an ORF, and what it does is uncertain. The CDR3 loop spans 14 amino acids. V was clipped by 0 bases and J by 3 bases, with 8 bases between them. The CDR3 nucleotides read TGCGCCAGCAGTCAATCGAACAGGTACACTGAAGCTTTCTTT. Residues: CASSQSNRYTEAFF.

This sequence joins TRBV27 and TRBJ1-1; 12 nucleotides match TRBD1. The CDR3 loop spans 16 amino acids. J lost 5 bases, V lost 3 bases, and 7 bases had no gene match. Germline V gene data show CDR1 as MNHEY and CDR2 as SMNVEV (reference sequence). This CDR3 is CASSLGQGARVTEAFF. In nucleotides, the CDR3 is TGTGCCAGCAGTTTGGGACAGGGGGCGCGGGTAACTGAAGCTTTCTTT.

The J gene is TRBJ1-2, the V gene TRBV2; 9 nucleotides align to TRBD1. After removal of 6 bases from V and 6 bases from J, the junction contained 2 bases not matched to a gene. In germline, CDR1 is SNHLY, CDR2 FYNNEI. CDR3 length equals 12 residues. This CDR3 is CASRGQGHGYTF. The CDR3 region has the DNA TGTGCCAGCAGGGGACAGGGCCATGGCTACACCTTC.

This clone was seen once. This sequence joins TRBV19 and TRBJ1-2; D is perhaps TRBD1 (5 bases). Trimming took off 5 bases at V and 4 bases at J, with 8 bases between the two ends. The CDR3 runs 12 residues. Germline V CDR1 and CDR2: LNHDA, SQIVND (reference sequence). The CDR3 sequence is CASSRQPYGYTF. The CDR3 nucleotides are TGTGCCAGTAGTCGACAGCCCTATGGCTACACCTTC. Full variable domain (remainder filled in from reference TRBV19 and TRBJ1-2): DGGITQSPKYLFRKEGQNVTLSCEQNLNHDAMYWYRQDPGQGLRLIYYSQIVNDFQKGDIAEGYSVSREKKESFPLTVTSAQKNPTAFYLCASSRQPYGYTFGSGTRLTVV.

This clone was counted a few times. As DNA, the CDR3 is TGTGCCAGCACCCCACGGAAGCCTAATGAAAAACTGTTTTTT. It yields the protein CASTPRKPNEKLFF. The chain carries TRBV27 and TRBJ1-4; D is undetermined. The CDR3 consists of 14 residues. Trimming stripped 7 bases from V and 3 bases from J, with 12 bases between. The V gene's germline CDR1 is MNHEY and CDR2 SMNVEV (reference sequence).